Below, one TCR beta chain is given with its context. Its cognate antigen is unknown. Random hexamers were used to reverse transcribe the RNA input (about 0.5 to 1 ug). TCRdb used MiXCR to reprocess the immunoSEQ multiplex PCR reads, holding one entry per CDR3 protein. This sample has fewer than 150,000 distinct CDR3 sequences, with about 96% found just once. The sample is drawn from a study of CD8 T cells in Susac syndrome. General study results and limits: The study conceded that its TCR sequencing and HLA analysis involved relatively few individuals.

FACS enriched CD8+ TEMRA cells, while bulk CD8+ and CD4+ were negatively isolated. The CDR3 loop spans 14 amino acids. Trimming removed 0 bases from V and 2 bases from J, with 9 bases in between. Germline CDR1 reads DFQATT; CDR2 reads SNEGSKA (reference sequence). The clonotype comes from a human donor in good health. The genes are TRBV20-1 and TRBJ2-3, with no clear D. The source material was CD4+ T cells from PBMCs. The CDR3 spells CSARDPLLTDTQYF. CDR3 nucleotide sequence: TGCAGTGCTAGAGATCCACTTCTCACAGATACGCAGTATTTT.